These 27 T cell receptor beta chains originate from one sample sequenced in a study of blood T cell repertoires in COVID-19. Sequencing was performed with immunoSEQ multiplex PCR; in TCRdb, only in-frame clones are kept and a portion is missing. The table includes 200,000 or so clones, roughly 80% detected once. What was sequenced was peripheral blood. The receptors were sampled from a woman aged 25 to 45 with acute or convalescent COVID-19.

The genes are TRBV5-6 and TRBJ1-6; 10 positions match TRBD1. Germline V gene lookup returns CDR1 SGHDT and CDR2 YYEEEE. V was pared by 4 bases and J by 9 bases, with 7 bases of the junction left unmatched. There are 15 residues in the CDR3. The CDR3 nucleotides are TGTGCCAGCAGCGCCGGGACAGGGGTGAGTTCACCCCTCCACTTT. Protein: CASSAGTGVSSPLHF.

This chain connects TRBV7-8 to TRBJ2-7; no firm D call. The CDR3 extends over 12 amino acids. The germline V gene encodes CDR1 SGHVS and CDR2 FQNEAQ. V was pared by 5 bases and J by 3 bases, with 8 bases between. The CDR3 loop is CASSRNIYEQYF. The CDR3 region has the DNA TGTGCCAGCAGCCGTAATATCTACGAGCAGTACTTC.

The chain joins TRBV6-2 or TRBV6-3 to TRBJ1-5; no clear D gene. Germline CDR1 reads MNHEY; CDR2 reads SVGEGT. The CDR3 sequence is 14 residues long. Trimming shortened V by 0 bases and J by 1 base, and 4 bases separated the two germline ends. Written as DNA, the CDR3 is TGTGCCAGCAGTTACTCGCGGAGCAATCAGCCCCAGCATTTT. Protein: CASSYSRSNQPQHF.

J is TRBJ2-2 and V is TRBV10-3; D might be TRBD2 (5 bases). The germline CDR1 and CDR2 sequences are ENHRY and SYGVKD. CDR3 length: 16 residues. Trimming pared 0 bases from V and 0 bases from J, leaving 8 bases between. CDR3 loop: CAISESGISNTGELFF. CDR3 coding DNA: TGTGCCATCAGTGAGTCCGGGATTTCGAACACCGGGGAGCTGTTTTTT.

The rearrangement uses TRBV11-3 and TRBJ1-2; a weak D match, TRBD1 (5 bases). The V end lost 11 bases, the J end lost 6 bases, and 19 bases lay between the germline ends. The CDR3 sequence is 13 residues long. Germline CDR1 is SGHNT and CDR2 is YENEEA. This chain's CDR3 is CASEGAEGHGYTF. Here the CDR3 DNA reads TGTGCCTCCGAAGGGGCGGAGGGCCATGGCTACACCTTC.

The sample holds a few counts of this clone. This chain joins TRBV11-3 and TRBJ2-1, with 8 bases fitting TRBD1. Germline CDR1 reads SGHNT; CDR2 reads YENEEA. V lost 0 bases and J lost 9; bases outside the gene matches: 7. This CDR3 has 15 residues. The CDR3 spells CASSLDQDRAGEQFF. DNA of the CDR3: TGTGCCAGCAGCTTAGACCAGGACAGGGCGGGTGAGCAGTTCTTC. Complete variable domain (other parts from reference TRBV11-3 and TRBJ2-1): EAGVVQSPRYKIIEKKQPVAFWCNPISGHNTLYWYLQNLGQGPELLIRYENEEAVDDSQLPKDRFSAERLKGVDSTLKIQPAELGDSAVYLCASSLDQDRAGEQFFGPGTRLTVL.

The V and J genes are TRBV4-2 and TRBJ1-1; D is uncertain. V was cut by 0 bases and J by 6 bases, with 11 bases left in between. The CDR3 consists of 14 residues. CDR1 is LGHNA and CDR2 is YNFKEQ in the germline V gene. CDR3 protein: CASSQDLGGPEAFF. The CDR3, as DNA: TGTGCCAGCAGCCAAGATTTAGGCGGTCCTGAAGCTTTCTTT.

This chain joins TRBV27 and TRBJ1-2, with TRBD1 matching over 8 bases. Per germline, CDR1 MNHEY and CDR2 SMNVEV (reference sequence). V trimming: 1 base; J trimming: 0 bases; junction bases outside the gene matches: 1. This CDR3 has 15 residues. As DNA, the CDR3 is TGTGCCAGCAGTTTATGGGGACAGGCTAACTATGGCTACACCTTC. Its protein is CASSLWGQANYGYTF.

This clone was counted once. The V call is TRBV29-1, the J call TRBJ1-2; D is perhaps TRBD1 (6 bases). V was pared by 4 bases and J by 4 bases, with 10 bases between. This CDR3 is built from 12 residues. Germline V gene data show CDR1 as SQVTM and CDR2 as ANQGSEA. In nucleotides, the CDR3 is TGCAGCGTTGTACAGGGATCCTATGGCTACACCTTC. As protein: CSVVQGSYGYTF.

The chain employs TRBV6-1 and TRBJ1-1; TRBD1 matches 7 bases. This CDR3 spans 13 amino acids. The V gene end was trimmed by 3 bases and the J gene end by 4 bases; junction bases not matched to a gene: 2. Germline CDR1 MNHNS, CDR2 SASEGT. The CDR3 nucleotides are TGTGCCAGCAGTGATCGACAGGGCACTGAAGCTTTCTTT. Its protein is CASSDRQGTEAFF.

This clone was detected once. V is TRBV12-3 or TRBV12-4 and J is TRBJ2-2, with D uncertain. V lost 2 bases and J 6 bases, leaving 7 bases between the germline ends. This CDR3 comprises 13 residues. The CDR3 here is CASSLPQAGELFF. The CDR3 DNA reads TGTGCCAGCAGTTTACCCCAGGCCGGGGAGCTGTTTTTT.

The chain recombines TRBV28 with TRBJ1-2; 7 bases fit TRBD1. Looked up from germline, CDR1 is MDHEN and CDR2 is SYDVKM. V was pared by 6 bases and J by 8 bases, with 9 bases of the junction left unmatched. The CDR3 loop spans 13 amino acids. The CDR3 bases are TGTGCCAGCAGAACAACAGGGGTAAGAGGCTACACCTTC. Translation gives CASRTTGVRGYTF.

This clone is a singleton in its sample. The J gene is TRBJ1-4, the V gene TRBV7-2, with 12 bases fitting TRBD1. CDR1 is SGHTA and CDR2 is FQGNSA in the germline V gene. J was trimmed by 10 bases and V by 1 base; bases with no gene match: 4. The CDR3 is 15 residues long. The DNA of the CDR3 is TGTGCCAGCAGCTTAGTATCGGGACAGGGGGCAAAACTGTTTTTT. Translating it yields CASSLVSGQGAKLFF.

The chain combines TRBV5-5 with TRBJ1-1; 8 nucleotides agree with TRBD1. Germline CDR1 SGHKS, CDR2 YYEKEE (reference sequence). The CDR3 spans 16 residues. The V and J ends lost 3 bases and 1 base, in that order; junction bases with no gene match: 8. CDR3 sequence reads: CASSYPRGLGNTEAFF. CDR3 bases: TGTGCCAGCAGCTACCCCAGGGGGCTTGGGAACACTGAAGCTTTCTTT.

This clone was counted a single time. This CDR3 reads CASSPDRNGRKLFF. The CDR3 DNA sequence: TGTGCCAGCAGTCCGGACAGAAATGGGAGAAAACTGTTTTTT. This chain connects TRBV6-5 to TRBJ1-4; a weak D match, TRBD1 (6 bases). Germline CDR1 reads MNHEY; CDR2 reads SVGAGI. This CDR3 is built from 14 residues. The V end lost 5 bases, the J end lost 10 bases, and 17 bases lay between the germline ends.

The chain uses TRBV5-4 and TRBJ2-1; 9 bases fit TRBD1. CDR1 and CDR2 (germline): SGHNT, YYREEE (reference sequence). V lost 4 bases to trimming and J lost 3 bases; unmatched junction nucleotides: 8. This CDR3 region has 16 residues. CDR3: CASSLPTGGDYNEQFF. DNA of the CDR3: TGTGCCAGCAGCCTGCCGACAGGGGGAGACTACAATGAGCAGTTCTTC.

This clone was seen more than once but under ten times. This chain uses TRBV28 with TRBJ1-5; D is uncertain. The CDR3 length is 13 residues. V dropped 8 bases and J dropped 2 bases, with 10 bases sitting between them. Germline assignment: CDR1 MDHEN and CDR2 SYDVKM. The CDR3 nucleotides read TGTGCCAGCCGAGGTGGAGGCAATCAGCCCCAGCATTTT. It codes for CASRGGGNQPQHF.

The V gene is TRBV7-9, the J gene TRBJ2-4, with D maybe TRBD2 (5 bases). CDR1 SEHNR and CDR2 FQNEAQ come from the germline V gene (reference sequence). Trimming cost V 5 bases and J 1 base, with 21 bases left between them. This CDR3 spans 18 amino acids. The CDR3 DNA reads as TGTGCCAGCAGCCCGCAGGAGTGGAGGCCGATCGCCAAAAACATTCAGTACTTC. It translates to CASSPQEWRPIAKNIQYF.

The genes are TRBV6-5 and TRBJ2-7, with D perhaps matching TRBD1 (5 bases). The CDR3 length is 11 residues. With 6 bases removed from V and 7 bases from J, the gap between germline ends came to 10 bases. The germline gives CDR1 MNHEY, CDR2 SVGAGI. The CDR3 DNA is TGTGCCAGCAGCCAAACAGGAGAGCAGTACTTC. Encoded protein: CASSQTGEQYF.

A few counts support this clone. The CDR3 region is CSVVDLNEKLFF. CDR3 in DNA: TGCAGCGTTGTAGATCTTAATGAAAAACTGTTTTTT. V and J are TRBV29-1 and TRBJ1-4; D ambiguous. V gave up 4 bases and J gave up 4 bases, with 7 bases separating them. Per germline, CDR1 SQVTM and CDR2 ANQGSEA. The CDR3 spans 12 residues.

The chain has TRBV30 and TRBJ1-2; D is unresolved. Deletions cut 1 base from V and 7 bases from J, with 10 bases between. CDR3 size: 12 residues. Germline lookup yields CDR1 GTSNPN and CDR2 SVGIG (reference sequence). CDR3 nucleotide sequence: TGTGCCTGGAGTGCTCCTAGGTCTGGCTACACCTTC. The encoded protein is CAWSAPRSGYTF.

This chain connects TRBV24-1 to TRBJ2-5; 12 positions agree with TRBD2. The V gene end was trimmed by 4 bases and the J gene end by 4 bases; junction bases not matched to a gene: 9. Germline loops: CDR1 KGHDR, CDR2 SFDVKD. The CDR3 has 17 residues. The CDR3 loop reads CATSDPGLAGKSETQYF. CDR3 in DNA: TGTGCCACCAGTGACCCCGGACTAGCGGGAAAGTCAGAGACCCAGTACTTC.

The CDR3 reads CASSFPDRGGEQFF. CDR3 DNA sequence: TGTGCCAGCAGTTTTCCGGACAGGGGGGGTGAGCAGTTCTTC. The J gene is TRBJ2-1, the V gene TRBV28; 10 bases agree with TRBD1. The CDR3 totals 14 residues. In germline, CDR1 is MDHEN, CDR2 SYDVKM. V dropped 3 bases and J dropped 9; count of bases not matched to a gene: 5.

This clone came up once. This rearrangement joins TRBV19 to TRBJ1-2, with 7 bases aligning to TRBD1. The V segment lost 7 bases and the J segment 1 base; nucleotides outside the gene matches: 6. The germline CDR1 and CDR2 sequences are LNHDA and SQIVND (reference sequence). The CDR3 runs to 14 residues. This CDR3 reads CASTSGQHNYGYTF. CDR3 coding DNA: TGTGCCAGTACCTCGGGACAGCATAACTATGGCTACACCTTC.

This clone was seen only once. This chain links TRBV29-1 with TRBJ2-3, with 9 bases aligning to TRBD2. The CDR3 has 15 residues. Per the germline V gene, CDR1 is SQVTM and CDR2 is ANQGSEA. Trimming cost V 6 bases and J 4 bases; bases outside gene matches: 11. The CDR3 DNA sequence: TGCAGCGTCGCATTGGGCGGGAGGGGGGCAGATACGCAGTATTTT. This encodes CSVALGGRGADTQYF.

J is TRBJ2-3 and V is TRBV6-1, with TRBD2 matching 8 bases. This CDR3 spans 17 amino acids. V lost 2 bases and J lost 7; bases outside the gene matches: 14. Germline V lookup: CDR1 MNHNS, CDR2 SASEGT. The DNA of the CDR3 is TGTGCCAGCAGTGAATTGATAAGCGGGGGCGCGACACATACGCAGTATTTT. This gives the protein CASSELISGGATHTQYF.

This clone appeared a few times. V gene TRBV2 combines with J gene TRBJ1-6, with a weak D call TRBD1 (5 bases). CDR1 is SNHLY, CDR2 FYNNEI, per germline. Trimming removed 6 bases from V and 9 bases from J, with 12 bases in between. The CDR3 covers 13 residues. The CDR3 sequence: CASRTEFGSPLHF. CDR3 nucleotides: TGTGCCAGCAGGACAGAATTTGGTTCACCCCTCCACTTT. Variable domain in full (rest from reference TRBV2 and TRBJ1-6): EPEVTQTPSHQVTQMGQEVILRCVPISNHLYFYWYRQILGQKVEFLVSFYNNEISEKSEIFDDQFSVERPDGSNFTLKIRSTKLEDSAMYFCASRTEFGSPLHFGNGTRLTVT.